The rows below give T cell receptor beta chains drawn from one sample of a study of blood T cell repertoires in COVID-19. Method: immunoSEQ multiplex PCR; TCRdb's copy keeps in-frame clones and lacks some. The repertoire holds approximately 220,000 clones, 86% seen once, with about 4% in the top ten. Sequenced sample: PBMCs or T cells enriched from blood (not recorded which). The receptors were sampled from a woman in her forties with acute COVID-19. Both conserved end residues are trimmed from each CDR3.

V gene: TRBV21-1; J gene: TRBJ1-2; CDR3 length: 17; CDR3 protein: ASSAHPRGTGHTNYGYT
V gene: TRBV2; J gene: TRBJ2-3; CDR3 length: 13; CDR3 protein: ASMYTGSSTDTQY
V gene: TRBV7-2; J gene: TRBJ2-4; CDR3 length: 12; CDR3 protein: ASSLAGDKNIQY
V gene: TRBV9; J gene: TRBJ2-3; CDR3 length: 14; CDR3 protein: ASSVAPSVSTDTQY
V gene: TRBV5-4; J gene: TRBJ1-2; CDR3 length: 11; CDR3 protein: ASSFTGSYGYT
V gene: TRBV14; J gene: TRBJ1-5; CDR3 length: 17; CDR3 protein: ASSQVDDRVRGCNQPQH
V gene: TRBV2; J gene: TRBJ1-4; CDR3 length: 15; CDR3 protein: ASRRGRGFATNEKLF
V gene: TRBV9; J gene: TRBJ1-5; CDR3 length: 15; CDR3 protein: ASSVRDRPRSNQPQH
V gene: TRBV7-2; J gene: TRBJ1-2; CDR3 length: 13; CDR3 protein: ASSRGQGVNYGYT
V gene: TRBV12-3/TRBV12-4; J gene: TRBJ1-3; CDR3 length: 10; CDR3 protein: ASSLSGNTIY
V gene: TRBV3-1/TRBV3-2; J gene: TRBJ2-2; CDR3 length: 12; CDR3 protein: ASSQGRGAGELF
V gene: TRBV18; J gene: TRBJ1-1; CDR3 length: 13; CDR3 protein: ASSPGARVNTEAF
V gene: TRBV5-1; J gene: TRBJ2-1; CDR3 length: 13; CDR3 protein: ASSLGRTLNNEQF
V gene: TRBV19; J gene: TRBJ2-2; CDR3 length: 12; CDR3 protein: ASRYRGNTGELF
V gene: TRBV14; J gene: TRBJ1-1; CDR3 length: 13; CDR3 protein: ASSQDYWQVGGAF
V gene: TRBV5-1; J gene: TRBJ2-2; CDR3 length: 11; CDR3 protein: ASSYQGTGELF
V gene: TRBV12-3/TRBV12-4; J gene: TRBJ1-6; CDR3 length: 11; CDR3 protein: ASSRDRDSPLH
V gene: TRBV5-8; J gene: TRBJ1-5; CDR3 length: 15; CDR3 protein: ASSAGTGQGGNQPQH
V gene: TRBV7-9; J gene: TRBJ1-5; CDR3 length: 10; CDR3 protein: ASSRRGQPQH
V gene: TRBV7-9; J gene: TRBJ2-7; CDR3 length: 15; CDR3 protein: ASSSGGDSGGSYEQY
V gene: TRBV27; J gene: TRBJ1-1; CDR3 length: 13; CDR3 protein: ASRRQGRGGTEAF
V gene: TRBV19; J gene: TRBJ1-2; CDR3 length: 14; CDR3 protein: ASSSITGYANYGYT
V gene: TRBV14; J gene: TRBJ1-1; CDR3 length: 12; CDR3 protein: ASSWNHRGGEAF
V gene: TRBV9; J gene: TRBJ1-1; CDR3 length: 13; CDR3 protein: ASSEGTGANTEAF
V gene: TRBV6-6; J gene: TRBJ1-3; CDR3 length: 14; CDR3 protein: ASSTRDRYSGNTIY
V gene: TRBV19; J gene: TRBJ1-1; CDR3 length: 11; CDR3 protein: ASSITQDSRAF
V gene: TRBV30; J gene: TRBJ1-2; CDR3 length: 11; CDR3 protein: AWRQGQYYGYT
V gene: TRBV7-8; J gene: TRBJ2-7; CDR3 length: 12; CDR3 protein: ASSSQVEAYEQY
V gene: TRBV11-2; J gene: TRBJ2-1; CDR3 length: 11; CDR3 protein: ASSPPGGGVQF
V gene: TRBV19; J gene: TRBJ1-3; CDR3 length: 14; CDR3 protein: ASSTRGGGSGNTIY
V gene: TRBV10-3; J gene: TRBJ1-1; CDR3 length: 11; CDR3 protein: AISGRVDTEAF
V gene: TRBV24-1; J gene: TRBJ1-3; CDR3 length: 15; CDR3 protein: ATSDGTGPRGGNTIY
V gene: TRBV14; J gene: TRBJ2-5; CDR3 length: 11; CDR3 protein: ASSPGLTETQY
V gene: TRBV18; J gene: TRBJ1-1; CDR3 length: 15; CDR3 protein: ASSPGQGSFGNTEAF
V gene: TRBV24-1; J gene: TRBJ1-5; CDR3 length: 14; CDR3 protein: ATSGVVTGRIQPQH
V gene: TRBV7-3; J gene: TRBJ1-2; CDR3 length: 11; CDR3 protein: ASSLTTAYGYT
V gene: TRBV18; J gene: TRBJ1-1; CDR3 length: 12; CDR3 protein: ASSPEGVSTEAF
V gene: TRBV29-1; J gene: TRBJ1-1; CDR3 length: 9; CDR3 protein: SVEEGAEAF
V gene: TRBV5-1; J gene: TRBJ1-2; CDR3 length: 12; CDR3 protein: ASSLRQGGDGYT
V gene: TRBV4-1; J gene: TRBJ1-4; CDR3 length: 13; CDR3 protein: ASSRVEGANEKLF
V gene: TRBV6-2/TRBV6-3; J gene: TRBJ2-3; CDR3 length: 15; CDR3 protein: ASTPRGPRTGADTQY